The TCR beta chain described here comes from a study of glioma-infiltrating T cells. For the study at large: Low-grade gliomas were grade II; glioblastomas were grade IV at initial diagnosis. Sequencing aimed for about 4- to 11-fold coverage of about a million peripheral T cells.

Concerning this clonotype itself: Its specificity is not known.

Using RNA template, CDR3s of TCR alpha and beta were amplified with iRepertoire arm-PCR. TCRdb called the multiplex PCR reads again in MiXCR, with one record for every CDR3 protein. The repertoire holds a few hundred thousand distinct CDR3 sequences, with roughly two fifths as singletons. With 3 bases clipped from V and 2 bases from J, the junction kept 2 bases outside the gene matches. Germline V CDR1 and CDR2: LNHNV, YYDKDF (reference sequence). The CDR3 is made up of 15 amino acids. Study outcomes and limitations: Above-expected tissue-blood divergence occurred in all gliomas, most in low-grade ones.

The TCR was taken from a human donor with low-grade glioma or glioblastoma, undergoing nonglioma brain surgery, or in good health (not recorded which). The sequencing sample was made of glioma tissue, nonneoplastic brain tissue, or PBMCs (not recorded which). The chain combines TRBV15 with TRBJ1-4, with 8 bases that match TRBD1. The CDR3 here is CATSRQGATNEKLFF. CDR3 sequence (DNA): TGTGCCACCAGCAGGCAGGGGGCGACTAATGAAAAACTGTTTTTT.